One and the same sample provided the 25 T cell receptor beta chains below, sequenced in a study of cytomegalovirus exposure and HLA in healthy donors. Both 60 Vbeta primers and 13 Jbeta primers went into the PCR. Only in-frame clones appear in the TCRdb table, and some are missing; sequencing was by immunoSEQ multiplex PCR. The sample carries over 150,000 clones, 74% recorded once. The sample comprised PBMCs. These receptors were collected from a man aged 25 to 40 in good health and CMV-seronegative.

This chain joins TRBV5-4 and TRBJ1-6, with unresolved D. The germline V and J ends were trimmed by 1 base and 6 bases, with 5 bases remaining between them. Germline V CDR1 and CDR2: SGHNT, YYREEE (reference sequence). This CDR3 contains 13 residues. The CDR3 sequence is CASSLTVNSPLHF. In DNA form, the CDR3 reads TGTGCCAGCAGCTTGACGGTTAATTCACCCCTCCACTTT.

There are a few counts of this clone. This chain connects TRBV19 to TRBJ1-2; tentatively, D is TRBD1 (6 bases). The ends were cut back, 7 bases at V and 3 bases at J, with 21 bases in the middle. This CDR3 comprises 16 residues. Per germline, CDR1 LNHDA and CDR2 SQIVND (reference sequence). The CDR3 is CASTPRGGGGHYGYTF. CDR3 nucleotides: TGTGCCAGTACCCCCCGCGGTGGGGGCGGGCACTATGGCTACACCTTC.

The gene calls are TRBV7-2 and TRBJ2-3, with D maybe TRBD2 (6 bases). Germline V gene sequence: CDR1 SGHTA, CDR2 FQGNSA. The CDR3 extends over 13 amino acids. V shed 5 bases and J shed 6 bases, with 12 bases lying between them. The CDR3, as DNA: TGTGCCAGCAGCCCCCCGGGGGAGGATACGCAGTATTTT. Translated, it gives CASSPPGEDTQYF.

This clone was counted only a few times. The J gene is TRBJ2-7, the V gene TRBV9, with a tentative D call TRBD2 (7 bases). The CDR3 loop spans 14 amino acids. Deletions cut 0 bases from V and 2 bases from J, with 9 bases between. The germline gives CDR1 SGDLS, CDR2 YYNGEE. Here the CDR3 reads CASSVAGGPYEQYF. CDR3 in DNA: TGTGCCAGCAGCGTAGCCGGGGGGCCCTACGAGCAGTACTTC.

This clone was picked up a small number of times. V usage is TRBV7-6 and J usage is TRBJ1-4, with TRBD1 matching over 9 bases. The CDR3 totals 14 residues. Trimming cost V 5 bases and J 10 bases; bases outside gene matches: 8. The germline gives CDR1 SGHVS, CDR2 FNYEAQ. CDR3 in amino acids: CASSPRQGGSKLFF. The DNA of the CDR3 is TGTGCCAGCAGCCCTCGACAGGGGGGATCAAAACTGTTTTTT.

The chain links TRBV9 to TRBJ2-5; a possible D gene is TRBD2 (6 bases). From germline, CDR1 is SGDLS and CDR2 YYNGEE. The V end lost 0 bases, the J end lost 2 bases, and 11 bases lay between the germline ends. This CDR3 has 15 residues. Written as DNA, the CDR3 is TGTGCCAGCAGCGTAGAGACTAGTCGGCAAGAGACCCAGTACTTC. Its translation is CASSVETSRQETQYF.

For the CDR3, the DNA is TGTGCCAGCAGTGAATTTCAGACAGGGAACTATGGCTACACCTTC. It specifies CASSEFQTGNYGYTF. The chain joins TRBV6-1 to TRBJ1-2; 7 nucleotides align to TRBD1. In germline, CDR1 is MNHNS, CDR2 SASEGT. J lost 2 bases, V lost 2 bases, and 5 bases had no gene match. This CDR3 spans 15 amino acids.

This chain joins TRBV18 and TRBJ1-3; no clear D gene. V was cut by 2 bases and J by 0 bases, with 5 bases left in between. CDR3 length: 14 residues. The germline gives CDR1 KGHSH, CDR2 LQKENI. The CDR3 loop is CASSPNSSGNTIYF. The DNA for the CDR3 is TGTGCCAGCTCACCAAACAGCTCTGGAAACACCATATATTTT. Full variable domain (rest looked up from reference TRBV18 and TRBJ1-3): NAGVMQNPRHLVRRRGQEARLRCSPMKGHSHVYWYRQLPEEGLKFMVYLQKENIIDESGMPKERFSAEFPKEGPSILRIQQVVRGDSAAYFCASSPNSSGNTIYFGEGSWLTVV.

CDR3 sequence: CASSIEGGASYEQYF. The CDR3 region has the DNA TGTGCCAGCAGCATAGAAGGGGGGGCCTCCTACGAGCAGTACTTC. The chain combines TRBV7-2 with TRBJ2-7, with a tentative D call TRBD2 (7 bases). CDR1 is SGHTA and CDR2 is FQGNSA in the germline V gene. V lost 5 bases and J 0 bases, leaving 14 bases between the germline ends. CDR3 length equals 15 residues.

The CDR3 region has the DNA TGTGCCACCGAATCGAGACAGGGGGGCAATCAGCCCCAGCATTTT. The encoded protein is CATESRQGGNQPQHF. This chain links TRBV6-1 with TRBJ1-5, with 9 nucleotides matching TRBD1. This CDR3 spans 15 amino acids. Germline V gene sequence: CDR1 MNHNS, CDR2 SASEGT. Unmatched junction bases numbered 9, after V lost 10 bases and J lost 2 bases.

This chain joins TRBV6-5 and TRBJ1-4, with D possibly being TRBD1 (5 bases). The germline V gene encodes CDR1 MNHEY and CDR2 SVGAGI. The CDR3 contains 13 residues. The V gene lost 7 bases and the J gene lost 2 bases, with 8 bases spanning the gap. CDR3 protein: CASKQGTNEKLFF. CDR3 DNA sequence: TGTGCCAGCAAGCAGGGTACTAATGAAAAACTGTTTTTT.

V is TRBV19 and J is TRBJ2-7, with unresolved D. Trimming removed 3 bases at V and 0 bases at J, with 9 bases between. The CDR3 covers 14 residues. Germline V lookup: CDR1 LNHDA, CDR2 SQIVND (reference sequence). CDR3 DNA sequence: TGTGCCAGTAGTATGGTTCTATCCTCCTACGAGCAGTACTTC. Translated, it gives CASSMVLSSYEQYF.

The chain uses TRBV9 and TRBJ2-3, with 14 bases matching TRBD2. V trimming: 4 bases; J trimming: 5 bases; junction bases outside the gene matches: 6. Germline CDR1 SGDLS, CDR2 YYNGEE. The CDR3 runs 16 residues. CDR3 nucleotide sequence: TGTGCCAGCAGCCTTCGGACTAGCGGGGGGATAGATACGCAGTATTTT. Translated: CASSLRTSGGIDTQYF.

The V call is TRBV6-5, the J call TRBJ2-7; 12 bases are shared with TRBD1. The germline V gene has CDR1 MNHEY and CDR2 SVGAGI. V shed 6 bases and J 5 bases; nucleotides not matched to a gene: 8. The CDR3 has 15 amino acids. DNA of the CDR3: TGTGCCAGCAGCACCAACCGGGACAGGGGGCACGAGCAGTACTTC. This codes for CASSTNRDRGHEQYF.

J is TRBJ2-5 and V is TRBV4-1; the match to TRBD2 covers 10 bases. Germline CDR1 and CDR2: MGHRA and YSYEKL. With 0 bases clipped from V and 5 bases from J, the junction kept 6 bases outside the gene matches. The CDR3 is 16 amino acids. CDR3 region: CASSQDQRGGLETQYF. CDR3 DNA sequence: TGCGCCAGCAGCCAAGACCAGCGGGGGGGCTTGGAGACCCAGTACTTC.

The V call is TRBV5-6, the J call TRBJ2-5; TRBD1 agrees at 8 bases. The better agreement between TRBJ2-7 and the DNA end casts doubt on the J call. This CDR3 has 13 residues. CDR1 is SGHDT and CDR2 is YYEEEE in the germline V gene. DNA for the CDR3: TGTGCCAGCAGCCGGACAGGGTACTACGAGCAGTACTTC. Translated, it gives CASSRTGYYEQYF.

V is TRBV2 and J is TRBJ2-7; the match to TRBD2 covers 7 bases. The V gene's germline CDR1 is SNHLY and CDR2 FYNNEI. V lost 8 bases to trimming and J lost 0 bases; unmatched junction nucleotides: 7. The length of the CDR3 is 14 residues. The chain's CDR3 is CASHKGGSSYEQYF. The CDR3 DNA reads as TGTGCCAGCCACAAGGGAGGGAGCTCCTACGAGCAGTACTTC.

This clone was picked up one time. The chain is built from TRBV29-1 and TRBJ2-7; possible D gene TRBD1, 6 bases. Germline loops: CDR1 SQVTM, CDR2 ANQGSEA. V shed 6 bases and J shed 2 bases, with 17 bases lying between them. The CDR3 is made up of 14 amino acids. Here the CDR3 reads CSVAGQGNPYEQYF. CDR3 bases: TGCAGCGTGGCCGGGCAGGGGAACCCCTACGAGCAGTACTTC.

The gene calls are TRBV28 and TRBJ2-2; D call uncertain. V lost 5 bases and J lost 5, with 9 bases in between. This CDR3 spans 13 amino acids. Germline loops: CDR1 MDHEN, CDR2 SYDVKM. The DNA for the CDR3 is TGTGCCAGCAGTCCCTTTATAACCGGGGAGCTGTTTTTT. Its translation: CASSPFITGELFF.

On this clone itself: Mismatch with germline at one junction end may stem from a read error. The V call is TRBV6-5, the J call TRBJ1-2; TRBD1 matches 7 bases. There are 13 residues in the CDR3. Germline V gives CDR1 MNHEY, CDR2 SVGAGI. The CDR3 nucleotides read TGTGCCAGCAGTTTCACGACAGGGAAGGGCTACCCCTTC. This encodes CASSFTTGKGYPF.

The V gene is TRBV28, the J gene TRBJ1-1; 11 nucleotides match TRBD1. The germline CDR1 and CDR2 sequences are MDHEN and SYDVKM. Trimming removed 5 bases from V and 4 bases from J; junction bases left unmatched: 6. This CDR3 has 15 residues. In DNA, the CDR3 is TGTGCCAGCAGTGGAACCGGGACAGGGGGCACTGAAGCTTTCTTT. This codes for CASSGTGTGGTEAFF.

On this clone: An end of the junction does not agree with germline; a read error may underlie this. This sequence joins TRBV7-9 and TRBJ2-7, with 16 bases aligning to TRBD2. Germline V gives CDR1 SEHNR, CDR2 FQNEAQ (reference sequence). This CDR3 region has 16 residues. The CDR3 here is CSSSSGTSGGAYEQYF. In DNA form, the CDR3 reads TGTTCCAGCAGCTCCGGGACTAGCGGGGGGGCCTACGAGCAGTACTTC.

V and J are TRBV4-3 and TRBJ2-5; the D gene is possibly TRBD2 (6 bases). Near its end, the DNA agrees better with TRBJ2-7, so the J call may be wrong. This CDR3 region has 15 residues. Germline V gene sequence: CDR1 LGHNA, CDR2 YSLEER. The CDR3: CASSQDRDWVYEQYF. The CDR3 DNA reads as TGCGCCAGCAGCCAAGATCGGGACTGGGTCTACGAGCAGTACTTC.

This chain joins TRBV19 and TRBJ2-3; 11 bases line up with TRBD1. V was clipped by 4 bases and J by 5 bases; unmatched bases: 11. The CDR3 spans 17 residues. Per the germline V gene, CDR1 is LNHDA and CDR2 is SQIVND (reference sequence). The CDR3 DNA is TGTGCCAGTAGTAGATCCGGGACAGGGGGAGAAGGAGATACGCAGTATTTT. Its translation is CASSRSGTGGEGDTQYF.

A remark on this clone: Distinct nucleotide sequences in the sample also encode this CDR3. V is TRBV7-9 and J is TRBJ2-1; D is undetermined. The CDR3 length is 12 residues. V lost 1 base to trimming and J lost 6 bases, with 4 bases between them. CDR1 and CDR2 from the germline V gene are SEHNR and FQNEAQ (reference sequence). The CDR3 nucleotides are TGTGCCAGCAGCTTAGTCAGCAATGAGCAGTTCTTC. This encodes CASSLVSNEQFF.